The rows below give T cell receptor beta chains drawn from one sample of a study of blood T cell repertoires in COVID-19. The method was immunoSEQ multiplex PCR; TCRdb's version includes in-frame clones alone and lacks a portion of them. This table holds some 260,000 clones, around nine tenths found once. The specimen was PBMCs or T cells enriched from blood (not recorded which). The receptor set was obtained from a man aged 40-49 years who had recovered from COVID-19. Both conserved end residues are part of each CDR3. Fields, in order: clone size, V gene, CDR3 protein. Part of the rows lack a size; the others show once, few, many or a class for expanded clones.

.	TRBV28	CASSFNFNYGYTF
.	TRBV6-6	CASSYSGLAYTGELFF
.	TRBV4-2	CASSQRDRFRNQPQHF
.	TRBV28	CASSFGGRAEAFF
.	TRBV5-1	CASSLVGGSSNQPQHF
.	TRBV7-7	CASSLGVGRKEETQYF
.	TRBV20-1	CSASGTVSYNEQFF
.	TRBV19	CASSIFGGTHEQFF
.	TRBV5-1	CASSFVVGANVLTF
.	TRBV28	CASSTGTGRESQHF
.	TRBV18	CASSPRLAGVHEQFF
.	TRBV2	CASATRYEQYF
many	TRBV27	CASSPRGLAGLETQYF
.	TRBV5-1	CASSLGRQGDGELFF
.	TRBV7-9	CASSSDGGSTEAFF
.	TRBV5-1	CASSRGQNTEAFF
.	TRBV6-5	CASSPAGLYNEQFF
.	TRBV11-3	CASSTLAGSYNEQFF